This T cell receptor beta chain was recovered during a study of regulatory T cells in long-lasting Graves disease. Findings and caveats of the study: No thyroid tissue was studied; the work used peripheral blood only. Whereas new patients shared 870 or so public clonotypes, persistent patients shared more, at a few thousand. Gene preferences differed: TRBV28, TRBJ1-2, TRBJ2-5 in persistent cases.

Germline V gene data show CDR1 as LNHNV and CDR2 as YYDKDF (reference sequence). V dropped 2 bases and J dropped 2; count of bases not matched to a gene: 5. The CDR3 extends over 15 amino acids. Regarding time point: persistent/refractory GD, antithyroid drugs over 5 years with positive TRAb. PBMCs were the source of the RNA used for TCR sequencing. Patients were enrolled at an endocrinology department in Xi'an, China. This clonotype was observed a handful of times. Its antigen remains unknown. HTBI primers from iRepertoire and Arm-PCR of CDR3 regions yielded the TCR beta libraries. TCRdb re-derived calls from the multiplex PCR reads in MiXCR, one entry per CDR3 protein. The sample includes about 470,000 distinct CDR3 sequences, under 25% seen only once; the top ten take 7% to 9.5%.

The sequencing used peripheral blood mononuclear cells (PBMCs), collected when the disease was refractory, from a patient treated with antithyroid drugs. The sequence was collected from a female donor with Graves disease. The chain joins TRBV15 to TRBJ2-7; 8 bases align to TRBD1. CDR3 DNA: TGTGCCACCAGCAGATTTAAGGACAGGGCCTACGAGCAGTACTTC. It yields the protein CATSRFKDRAYEQYF. Using reference TRBV15 and TRBJ2-7 for the parts outside the CDR3, the full variable domain is DAMVIQNPRYQVTQFGKPVTLSCSQTLNHNVMYWYQQKSSQAPKLLFHYYDKDFNNEADTPDNFQSRRPNTSFCFLDIRSPGLGDTAMYLCATSRFKDRAYEQYFGPGTRLTVT.